This T cell receptor (beta chain) was found in a study of T-cell reconstitution after alpha-beta-depleted transplantation in children. Study-level findings and limits: After transplant, at about two months, alpha-beta T cells were reportedly derived from several hundred expanded graft clones. At one year after transplant, newly produced T cells mostly accounted for T-cell counts and diversity. Some patients showed high day-60 TCRbeta diversity, which derived from surviving recipient T cells and thymic progenitors.

A remark on this clonotype: The target antigen is unknown.

CDR3 length equals 19 residues. Looked up from germline, CDR1 is SGHDT and CDR2 is YYEEEE. V was shortened by 5 bases and J by 4 bases, with 30 bases between the two germline ends. Unique molecular identifiers were incorporated when the TCRbeta library was constructed. Via MiXCR, TCRdb re-called the PCR reads, giving one row per CDR3 protein. Here the sample spans some 100,000 distinct CDR3 sequences, roughly 15% being singletons. Sequenced material: PBMCs, mostly from graft donor cells, taken 180 days after TCRalphabeta/CD19-depleted stem cell transplant. This clonotype originated in a male patient aged 2-15 years who had a stem cell transplant for acute lymphoblastic leukemia, so the T cells may come from the graft donor. V is TRBV5-6 and J is TRBJ2-5; D is possibly TRBD2 (6 bases). The CDR3 reads CASSPKKPAGNQEGETQYF. The CDR3 coding sequence is TGTGCCAGCAGTCCCAAGAAACCCGCTGGAAACCAGGAGGGAGAGACCCAGTACTTC.